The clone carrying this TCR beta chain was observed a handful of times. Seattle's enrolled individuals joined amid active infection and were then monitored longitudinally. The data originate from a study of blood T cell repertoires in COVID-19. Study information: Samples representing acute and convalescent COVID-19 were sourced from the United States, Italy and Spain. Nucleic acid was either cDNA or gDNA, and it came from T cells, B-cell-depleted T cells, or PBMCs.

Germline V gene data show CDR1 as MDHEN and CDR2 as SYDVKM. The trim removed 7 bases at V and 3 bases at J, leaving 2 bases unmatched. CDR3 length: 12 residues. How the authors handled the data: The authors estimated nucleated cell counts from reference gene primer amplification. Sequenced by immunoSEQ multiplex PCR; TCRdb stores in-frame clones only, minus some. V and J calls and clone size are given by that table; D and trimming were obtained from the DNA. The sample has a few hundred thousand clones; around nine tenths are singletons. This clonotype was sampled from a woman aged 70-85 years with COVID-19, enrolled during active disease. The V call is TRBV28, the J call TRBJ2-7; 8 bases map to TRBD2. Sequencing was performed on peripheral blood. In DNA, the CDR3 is TGTGCCAGCAACAGCGGGAGCTACGAGCAGTACTTC. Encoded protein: CASNSGSYEQYF.